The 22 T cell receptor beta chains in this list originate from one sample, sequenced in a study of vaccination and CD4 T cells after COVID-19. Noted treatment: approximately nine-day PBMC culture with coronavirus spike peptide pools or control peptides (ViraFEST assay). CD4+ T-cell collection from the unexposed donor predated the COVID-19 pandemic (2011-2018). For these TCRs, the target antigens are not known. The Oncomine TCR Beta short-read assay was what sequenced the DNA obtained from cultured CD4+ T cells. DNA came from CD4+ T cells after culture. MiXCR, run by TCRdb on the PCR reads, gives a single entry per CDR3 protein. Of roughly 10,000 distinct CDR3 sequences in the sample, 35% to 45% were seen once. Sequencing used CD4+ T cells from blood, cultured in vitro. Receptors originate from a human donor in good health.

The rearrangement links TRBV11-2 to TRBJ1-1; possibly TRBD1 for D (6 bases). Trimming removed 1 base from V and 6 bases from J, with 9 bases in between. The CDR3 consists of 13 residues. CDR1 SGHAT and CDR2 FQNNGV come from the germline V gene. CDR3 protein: CASSLAGASEAFF. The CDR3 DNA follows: TGTGCCAGCAGCTTAGCAGGGGCTTCTGAAGCTTTCTTT.

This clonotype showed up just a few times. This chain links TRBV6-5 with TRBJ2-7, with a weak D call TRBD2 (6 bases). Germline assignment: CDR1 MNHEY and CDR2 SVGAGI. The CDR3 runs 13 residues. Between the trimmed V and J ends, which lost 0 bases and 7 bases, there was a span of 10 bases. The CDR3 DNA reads TGTGCCAGCAGTTACTCGTCTGCGGGGGAGCAGTACTTC. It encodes CASSYSSAGEQYF.

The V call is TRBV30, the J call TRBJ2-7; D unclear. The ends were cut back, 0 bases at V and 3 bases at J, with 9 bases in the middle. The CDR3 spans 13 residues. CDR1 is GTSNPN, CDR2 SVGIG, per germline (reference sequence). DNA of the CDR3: TGTGCCTGGAGTGTACTCCCCCTCTACGAGCAGTACTTC. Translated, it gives CAWSVLPLYEQYF.

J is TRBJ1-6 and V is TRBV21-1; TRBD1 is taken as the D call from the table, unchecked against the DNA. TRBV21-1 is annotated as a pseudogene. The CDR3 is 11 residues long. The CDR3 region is CASIQGSPLHF. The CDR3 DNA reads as TGTGCCAGCATTCAGGGTTCACCCCTCCACTTT.

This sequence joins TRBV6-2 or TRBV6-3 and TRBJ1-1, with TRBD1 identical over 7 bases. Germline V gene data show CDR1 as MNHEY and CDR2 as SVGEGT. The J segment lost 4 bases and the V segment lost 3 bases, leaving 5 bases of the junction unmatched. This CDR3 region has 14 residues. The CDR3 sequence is CASSYRGLGTEAFF. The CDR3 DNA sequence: TGTGCCAGCAGTTATAGGGGGCTTGGCACTGAAGCTTTCTTT.

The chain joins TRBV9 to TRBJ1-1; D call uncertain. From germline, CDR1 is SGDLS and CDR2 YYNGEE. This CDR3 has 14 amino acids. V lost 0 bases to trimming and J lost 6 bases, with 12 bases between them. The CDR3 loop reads CASSVALYPAEAFF. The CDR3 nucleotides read TGTGCCAGCAGCGTAGCGCTGTACCCGGCTGAAGCTTTCTTT.

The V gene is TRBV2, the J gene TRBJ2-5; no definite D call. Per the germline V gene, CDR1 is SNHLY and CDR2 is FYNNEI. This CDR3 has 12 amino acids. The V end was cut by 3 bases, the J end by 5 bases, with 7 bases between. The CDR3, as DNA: TGTGCCAGCAGTGACGGCCGGGAGACCCAGTACTTC. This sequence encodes CASSDGRETQYF.

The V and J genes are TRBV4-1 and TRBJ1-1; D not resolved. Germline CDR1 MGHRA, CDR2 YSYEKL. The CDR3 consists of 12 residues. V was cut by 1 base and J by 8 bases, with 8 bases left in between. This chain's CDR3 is CASSQVAEEAFF. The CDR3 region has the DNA TGCGCCAGCAGCCAAGTAGCAGAAGAAGCTTTCTTT.

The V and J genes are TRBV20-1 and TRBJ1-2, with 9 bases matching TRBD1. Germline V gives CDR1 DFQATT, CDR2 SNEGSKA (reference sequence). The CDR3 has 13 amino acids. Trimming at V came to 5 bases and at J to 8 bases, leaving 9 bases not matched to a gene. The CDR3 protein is CSAVLQGAEGYTF. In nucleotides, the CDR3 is TGCAGTGCTGTCCTACAGGGGGCGGAGGGCTACACCTTC.

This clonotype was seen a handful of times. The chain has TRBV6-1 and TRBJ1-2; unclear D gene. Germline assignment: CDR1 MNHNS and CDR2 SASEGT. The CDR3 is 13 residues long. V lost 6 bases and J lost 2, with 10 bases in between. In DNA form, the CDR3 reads TGTGCCAGCAGGCAGATACAGAACTATGGCTACACCTTC. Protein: CASRQIQNYGYTF.

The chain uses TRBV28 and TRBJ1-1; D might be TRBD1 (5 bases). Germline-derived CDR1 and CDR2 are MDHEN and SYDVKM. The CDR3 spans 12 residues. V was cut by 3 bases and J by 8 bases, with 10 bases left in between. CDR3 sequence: CASSFGATEAFF. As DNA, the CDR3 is TGTGCCAGCAGTTTTGGGGCAACGGAAGCTTTCTTT.

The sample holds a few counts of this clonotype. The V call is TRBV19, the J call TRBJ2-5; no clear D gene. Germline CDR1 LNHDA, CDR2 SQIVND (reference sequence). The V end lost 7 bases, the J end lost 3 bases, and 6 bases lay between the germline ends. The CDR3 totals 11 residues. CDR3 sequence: CASKREETQYF. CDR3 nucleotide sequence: TGTGCCAGTAAAAGGGAAGAGACCCAGTACTTC.

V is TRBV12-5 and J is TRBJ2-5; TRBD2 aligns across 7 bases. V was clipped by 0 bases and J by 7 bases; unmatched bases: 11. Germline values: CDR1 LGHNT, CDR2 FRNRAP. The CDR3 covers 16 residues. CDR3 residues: CASGLVGASGTGTQYF. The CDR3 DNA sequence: TGTGCTAGTGGTTTGGTAGGGGCTAGCGGTACAGGGACCCAGTACTTC.

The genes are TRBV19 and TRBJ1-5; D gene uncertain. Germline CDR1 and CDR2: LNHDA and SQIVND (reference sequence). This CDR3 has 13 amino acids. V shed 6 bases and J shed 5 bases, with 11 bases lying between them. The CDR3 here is CASSGQLYQPQHF. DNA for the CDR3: TGTGCCAGTAGCGGCCAGCTATATCAGCCCCAGCATTTT.

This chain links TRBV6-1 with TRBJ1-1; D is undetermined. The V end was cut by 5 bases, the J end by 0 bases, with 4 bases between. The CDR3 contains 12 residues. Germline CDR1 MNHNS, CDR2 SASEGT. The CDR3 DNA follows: TGTGCCAGCAGTCGGGTGAACACTGAAGCTTTCTTT. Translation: CASSRVNTEAFF.

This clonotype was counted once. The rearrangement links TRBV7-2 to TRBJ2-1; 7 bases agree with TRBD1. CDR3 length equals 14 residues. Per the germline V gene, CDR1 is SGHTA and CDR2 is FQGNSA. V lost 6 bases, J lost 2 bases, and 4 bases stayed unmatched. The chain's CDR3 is CASRGQTTYNEQFF. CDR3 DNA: TGTGCCAGCAGGGGACAGACTACCTACAATGAGCAGTTCTTC. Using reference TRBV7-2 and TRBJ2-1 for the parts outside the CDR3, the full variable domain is GAGVSQSPSNKVTEKGKDVELRCDPISGHTALYWYRQSLGQGLEFLIYFQGNSAPDKSGLPSDRFSAERTGGSVSTLTIQRTQQEDSAVYLCASRGQTTYNEQFFGPGTRLTVL.

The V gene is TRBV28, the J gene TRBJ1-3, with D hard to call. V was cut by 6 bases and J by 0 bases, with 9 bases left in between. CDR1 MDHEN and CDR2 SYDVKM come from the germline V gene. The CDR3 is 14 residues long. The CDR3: CASRSQYSGNTIYF. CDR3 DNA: TGTGCCAGCAGGAGTCAGTACTCTGGAAACACCATATATTTT.

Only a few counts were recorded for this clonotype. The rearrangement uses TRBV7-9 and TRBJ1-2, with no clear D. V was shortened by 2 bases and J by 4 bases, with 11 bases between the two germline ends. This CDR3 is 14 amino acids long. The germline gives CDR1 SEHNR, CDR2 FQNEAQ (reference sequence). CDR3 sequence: CASSLINGGYGYTF. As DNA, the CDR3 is TGTGCCAGCAGCTTAATTAACGGCGGCTATGGCTACACCTTC.

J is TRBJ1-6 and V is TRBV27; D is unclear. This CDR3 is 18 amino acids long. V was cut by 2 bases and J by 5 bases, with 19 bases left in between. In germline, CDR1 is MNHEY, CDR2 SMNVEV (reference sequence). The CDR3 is CASSLRLSGIWNNSPLHF. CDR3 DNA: TGTGCCAGCAGTTTAAGATTGTCGGGAATATGGAATAATTCACCCCTCCACTTT.

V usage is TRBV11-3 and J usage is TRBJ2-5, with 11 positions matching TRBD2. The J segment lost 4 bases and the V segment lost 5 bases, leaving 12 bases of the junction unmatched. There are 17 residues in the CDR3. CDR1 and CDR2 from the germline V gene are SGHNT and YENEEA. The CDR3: CASSPRSGTSGLETQYF. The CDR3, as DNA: TGTGCCAGCAGCCCCAGATCCGGGACTAGCGGCTTAGAGACCCAGTACTTC.

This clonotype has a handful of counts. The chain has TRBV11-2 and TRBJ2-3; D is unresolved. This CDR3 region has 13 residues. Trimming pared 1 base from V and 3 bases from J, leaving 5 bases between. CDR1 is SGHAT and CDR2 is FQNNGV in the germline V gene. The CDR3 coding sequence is TGTGCCAGCAGCTTAGCGCCAACAGATACGCAGTATTTT. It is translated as CASSLAPTDTQYF.

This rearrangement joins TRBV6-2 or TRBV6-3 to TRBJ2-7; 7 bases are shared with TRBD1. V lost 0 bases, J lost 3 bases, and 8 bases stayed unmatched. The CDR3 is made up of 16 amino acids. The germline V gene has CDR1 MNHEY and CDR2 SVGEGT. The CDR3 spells CASSYSRGRRLYEQYF. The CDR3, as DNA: TGTGCCAGCAGTTACTCGAGGGGGCGGCGGCTCTACGAGCAGTACTTC.